This TCR beta chain was identified during a study of blood T cell repertoires in COVID-19. Across the study: Whether acute or convalescent, the COVID-19 samples came from the United States, Italy and Spain. PBMCs, B-cell-depleted T cells, or T cells provided the cDNA or gDNA that made up the material.

In the original workflow: Amplification of reference gene primers provided the estimated nucleated cell counts. Data came from immunoSEQ multiplex PCR; TCRdb stores just in-frame clones and leaves some out. V and J calls and clone size are as listed in that table; D and trimming were resolved from the DNA. Of a few hundred thousand clones listed, roughly 80% were seen once; the top ten hold about 9.4%. From germline, CDR1 is LNHDA and CDR2 SQIVND (reference sequence). Trimming shortened V by 5 bases and J by 5 bases, and 16 bases separated the two germline ends. This CDR3 has 15 residues. The source material was peripheral blood. This TCR derives from a woman aged 80 or over with acute or convalescent COVID-19. The rearrangement joins TRBV19 to TRBJ1-5; a weak D match, TRBD1 (6 bases). The CDR3 nucleotides read TGTGCCAGTAGTCCACAGGGTTCATTGCATCAGCCCCAGCATTTT. It specifies CASSPQGSLHQPQHF.